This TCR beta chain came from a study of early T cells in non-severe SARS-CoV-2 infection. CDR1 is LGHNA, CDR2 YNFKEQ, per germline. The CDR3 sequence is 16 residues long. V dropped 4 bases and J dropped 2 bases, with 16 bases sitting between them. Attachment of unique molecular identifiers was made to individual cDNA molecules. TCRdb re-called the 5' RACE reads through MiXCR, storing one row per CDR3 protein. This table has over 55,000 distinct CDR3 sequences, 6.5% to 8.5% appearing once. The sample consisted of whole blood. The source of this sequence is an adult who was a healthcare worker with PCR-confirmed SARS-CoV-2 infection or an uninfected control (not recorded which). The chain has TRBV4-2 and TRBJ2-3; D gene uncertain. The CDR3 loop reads CASSPSGTRPTDTQYF. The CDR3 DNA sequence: TGTGCCAGCAGCCCAAGTGGCACCCGTCCCACAGATACGCAGTATTTT.